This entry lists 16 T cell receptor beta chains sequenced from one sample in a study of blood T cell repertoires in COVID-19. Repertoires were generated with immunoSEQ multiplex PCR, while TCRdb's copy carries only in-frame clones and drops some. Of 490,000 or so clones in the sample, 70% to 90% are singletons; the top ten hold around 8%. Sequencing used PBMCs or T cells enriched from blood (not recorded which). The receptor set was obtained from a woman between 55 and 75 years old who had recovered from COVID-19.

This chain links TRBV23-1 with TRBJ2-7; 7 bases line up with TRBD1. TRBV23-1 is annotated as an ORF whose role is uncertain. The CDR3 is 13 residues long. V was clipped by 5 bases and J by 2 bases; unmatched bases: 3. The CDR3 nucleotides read TGCGCCAGCAGTGGGGACAGCCCCTACGAGCAGTACTTC. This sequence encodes CASSGDSPYEQYF.

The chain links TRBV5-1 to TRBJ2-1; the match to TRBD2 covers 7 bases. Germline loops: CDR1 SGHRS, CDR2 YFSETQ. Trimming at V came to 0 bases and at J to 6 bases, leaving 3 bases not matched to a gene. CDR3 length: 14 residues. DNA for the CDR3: TGCGCCAGCAGCTTGGCCGCTAGCGGCAATGAGCAGTTCTTC. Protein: CASSLAASGNEQFF.

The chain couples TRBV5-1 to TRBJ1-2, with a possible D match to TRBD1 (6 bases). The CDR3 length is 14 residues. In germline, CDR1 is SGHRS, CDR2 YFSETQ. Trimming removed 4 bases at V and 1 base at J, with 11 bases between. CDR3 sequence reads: CASSPGGSNYGYTF. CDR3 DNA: TGCGCCAGCAGCCCTGGGGGCAGTAACTATGGCTACACCTTC.

CDR3 nucleotides: TGCAGCGTTGATGGGGACAGGGTTGGCAATGAGCAGTTCTTC. Residues: CSVDGDRVGNEQFF. V and J are TRBV29-1 and TRBJ2-1; 9 bases line up with TRBD1. After removal of 3 bases from V and 6 bases from J, the junction contained 6 bases not matched to a gene. The CDR3 consists of 14 residues. The germline gives CDR1 SQVTM, CDR2 ANQGSEA.

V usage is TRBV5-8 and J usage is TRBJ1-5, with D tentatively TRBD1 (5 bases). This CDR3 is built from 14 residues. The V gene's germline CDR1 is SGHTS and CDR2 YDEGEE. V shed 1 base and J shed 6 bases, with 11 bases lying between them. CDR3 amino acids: CASSLTLRGQPQHF. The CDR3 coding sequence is TGTGCCAGCAGCTTGACACTAAGGGGTCAGCCCCAGCATTTT.

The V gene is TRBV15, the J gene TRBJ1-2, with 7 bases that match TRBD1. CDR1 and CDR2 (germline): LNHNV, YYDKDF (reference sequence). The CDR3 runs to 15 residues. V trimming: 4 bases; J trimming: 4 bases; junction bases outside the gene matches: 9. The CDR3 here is CATSTDRVGVYGYTF. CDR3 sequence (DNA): TGTGCCACCAGCACCGACAGGGTGGGGGTCTATGGCTACACCTTC.

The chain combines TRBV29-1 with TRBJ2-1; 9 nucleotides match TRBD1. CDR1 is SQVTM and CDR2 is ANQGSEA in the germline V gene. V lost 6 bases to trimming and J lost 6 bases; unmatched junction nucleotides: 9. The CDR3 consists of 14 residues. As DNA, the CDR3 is TGCAGCGTGGCCGGGGGGACAGGGACCAATGAGCAGTTCTTC. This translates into CSVAGGTGTNEQFF.

The CDR3 region has the DNA TGCGCCAGCAGTCAAGGCAGGGTTGGGATTTCGGATACGCAGTATTTT. This encodes CASSQGRVGISDTQYF. The V gene is TRBV23-1, the J gene TRBJ2-3; D may be TRBD1 (5 bases). TRBV23-1 belongs to the ORF category, with a function that is uncertain. The CDR3 is 16 residues long. The V and J ends lost 2 bases and 6 bases respectively, with 18 bases between them.

For the CDR3, the DNA is TGCGCCAGCAGCCAAGATAATAATCCTGAAGCTTTCTTT. Protein: CASSQDNNPEAFF. The V call is TRBV4-1, the J call TRBJ1-1, with D unclear. This CDR3 comprises 13 residues. V lost 0 bases and J lost 6, with 8 bases in between. Looked up from germline, CDR1 is MGHRA and CDR2 is YSYEKL.

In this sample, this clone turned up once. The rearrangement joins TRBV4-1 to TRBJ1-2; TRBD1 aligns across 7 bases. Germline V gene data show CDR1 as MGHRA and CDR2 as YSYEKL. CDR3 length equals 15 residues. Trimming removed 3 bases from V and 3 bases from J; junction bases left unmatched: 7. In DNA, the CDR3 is TGCGCCAGCAGCCAGGAAAAACAGGGGTACTATGGCTACACCTTC. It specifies CASSQEKQGYYGYTF.

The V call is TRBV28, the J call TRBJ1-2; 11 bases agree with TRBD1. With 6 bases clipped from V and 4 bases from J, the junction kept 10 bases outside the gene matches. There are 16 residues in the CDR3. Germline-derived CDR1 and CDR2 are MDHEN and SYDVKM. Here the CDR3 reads CASSQNDGTGGYGYTF. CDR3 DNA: TGTGCCAGCAGCCAGAACGACGGGACAGGGGGCTATGGCTACACCTTC.

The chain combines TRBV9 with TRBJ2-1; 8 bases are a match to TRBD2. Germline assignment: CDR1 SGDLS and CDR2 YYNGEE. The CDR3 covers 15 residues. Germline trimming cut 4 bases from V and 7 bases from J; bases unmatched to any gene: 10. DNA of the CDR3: TGTGCCAGCAGCCTCTCTGTCGGGGGGGCGAATGAGCAGTTCTTC. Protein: CASSLSVGGANEQFF.

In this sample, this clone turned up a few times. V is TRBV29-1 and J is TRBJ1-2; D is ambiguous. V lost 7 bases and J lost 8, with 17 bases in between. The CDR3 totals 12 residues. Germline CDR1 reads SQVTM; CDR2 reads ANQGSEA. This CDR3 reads CSADGEVYGYTF. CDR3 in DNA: TGCAGCGCCGACGGAGAGGTTTACGGCTACACCTTC.

The CDR3 sequence: CASGLVPTLSNQPQHF. The CDR3 DNA follows: TGTGCTAGTGGTTTGGTACCGACACTTAGCAATCAGCCCCAGCATTTT. This chain links TRBV12-5 with TRBJ1-5; D is unresolved. CDR1 and CDR2 (germline): LGHNT, FRNRAP. V gave up 0 bases and J gave up 0 bases, with 9 bases separating them. This CDR3 spans 16 amino acids.

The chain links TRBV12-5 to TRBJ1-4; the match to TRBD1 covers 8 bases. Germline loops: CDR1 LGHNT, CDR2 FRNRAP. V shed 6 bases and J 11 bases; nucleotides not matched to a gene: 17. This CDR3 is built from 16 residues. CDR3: CASGQTGAGVLRKLFF. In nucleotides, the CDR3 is TGTGCTAGTGGCCAGACAGGGGCCGGTGTGTTGCGTAAACTGTTTTTT.

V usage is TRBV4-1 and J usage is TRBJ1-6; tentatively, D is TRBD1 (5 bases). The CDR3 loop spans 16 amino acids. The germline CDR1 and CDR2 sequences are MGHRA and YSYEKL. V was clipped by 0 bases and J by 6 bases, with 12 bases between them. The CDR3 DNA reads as TGCGCCAGCAGCCAAGAATGGCAGGGCTTTAATTCACCCCTCCACTTT. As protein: CASSQEWQGFNSPLHF.